The sequence of this T cell receptor beta chain was determined in a study of human T cells and chemical hapten exposure. V lost 2 bases and J 6 bases, leaving 11 bases between the germline ends. CDR3 length equals 13 residues. Per germline, CDR1 SGHNT and CDR2 YYREEE (reference sequence). The library attached unique molecular identifiers to individual cDNA molecules. One entry per CDR3 protein, called by TCRdb with MiXCR from the RACE reads. The sample has 74,000 or so distinct CDR3 sequences; 10% to 13% are singletons. As to time point: patch test 1, 2 weeks after DPC sensitization. The treatment is: therapeutic diphenylcyclopropenone sensitization with weekly scalp DPC.

The TCR sequence derives from a woman aged 45-65 years with alopecia areata. Some clones in this sample may be carry-over from other donors' samples. V usage is TRBV5-4 and J usage is TRBJ1-1, with no clear D. Here the sequenced sample was whole blood, taken in connection with sensitization to the hapten diphenylcyclopropenone (DPC). The CDR3 loop reads CASSLAGRSEAFF. The CDR3, as DNA: TGTGCCAGCAGCTTAGCTGGAAGGTCTGAAGCTTTCTTT.